The clone carrying this T cell receptor beta chain was counted a few times. Its antigen remains unknown. Newly diagnosed hyperthyroidism donors, aged 18 to 65, duration under 2 months. Certain patients, namely those with other autoimmune diseases, uncontrolled infections, pregnancy or lactation, were excluded. This specimen belongs to a study of Graves' ophthalmopathy and Graves' hyperthyroidism. Study results and caveats: It was with roughly 70% sensitivity and about 72% specificity that the model predicted ophthalmopathy progression. Using 13 signatures, a model distinguished ophthalmopathy from stable hyperthyroidism, reaching about 87% sensitivity and 81.08% specificity.

Using RNA transcripts, the TCR beta CDR3 regions were amplified. Investigators did first-round RT-PCR with HTBI primers, then second-round multiplex PCR. MiXCR, run by TCRdb on the multiplex PCR reads, gives a single entry per CDR3 protein. In the table there are around 1.1 million distinct CDR3 sequences, approximately 35% of which are singletons. CDR1 is SGHNT, CDR2 YYREEE, per germline (reference sequence). V was cut by 4 bases and J by 0 bases, with 17 bases left in between. The CDR3 loop spans 16 amino acids. The TCR originated in an adult man with Graves' hyperthyroidism. This chain joins TRBV5-4 and TRBJ2-7; D is possibly TRBD1 or TRBD2 (5 bases each). The sample comprised peripheral blood or thyroid tissue (not recorded which). The CDR3: CASSQWRQGISYEQYF. In DNA, the CDR3 is TGTGCCAGCAGCCAATGGAGGCAGGGAATCTCCTACGAGCAGTACTTC.